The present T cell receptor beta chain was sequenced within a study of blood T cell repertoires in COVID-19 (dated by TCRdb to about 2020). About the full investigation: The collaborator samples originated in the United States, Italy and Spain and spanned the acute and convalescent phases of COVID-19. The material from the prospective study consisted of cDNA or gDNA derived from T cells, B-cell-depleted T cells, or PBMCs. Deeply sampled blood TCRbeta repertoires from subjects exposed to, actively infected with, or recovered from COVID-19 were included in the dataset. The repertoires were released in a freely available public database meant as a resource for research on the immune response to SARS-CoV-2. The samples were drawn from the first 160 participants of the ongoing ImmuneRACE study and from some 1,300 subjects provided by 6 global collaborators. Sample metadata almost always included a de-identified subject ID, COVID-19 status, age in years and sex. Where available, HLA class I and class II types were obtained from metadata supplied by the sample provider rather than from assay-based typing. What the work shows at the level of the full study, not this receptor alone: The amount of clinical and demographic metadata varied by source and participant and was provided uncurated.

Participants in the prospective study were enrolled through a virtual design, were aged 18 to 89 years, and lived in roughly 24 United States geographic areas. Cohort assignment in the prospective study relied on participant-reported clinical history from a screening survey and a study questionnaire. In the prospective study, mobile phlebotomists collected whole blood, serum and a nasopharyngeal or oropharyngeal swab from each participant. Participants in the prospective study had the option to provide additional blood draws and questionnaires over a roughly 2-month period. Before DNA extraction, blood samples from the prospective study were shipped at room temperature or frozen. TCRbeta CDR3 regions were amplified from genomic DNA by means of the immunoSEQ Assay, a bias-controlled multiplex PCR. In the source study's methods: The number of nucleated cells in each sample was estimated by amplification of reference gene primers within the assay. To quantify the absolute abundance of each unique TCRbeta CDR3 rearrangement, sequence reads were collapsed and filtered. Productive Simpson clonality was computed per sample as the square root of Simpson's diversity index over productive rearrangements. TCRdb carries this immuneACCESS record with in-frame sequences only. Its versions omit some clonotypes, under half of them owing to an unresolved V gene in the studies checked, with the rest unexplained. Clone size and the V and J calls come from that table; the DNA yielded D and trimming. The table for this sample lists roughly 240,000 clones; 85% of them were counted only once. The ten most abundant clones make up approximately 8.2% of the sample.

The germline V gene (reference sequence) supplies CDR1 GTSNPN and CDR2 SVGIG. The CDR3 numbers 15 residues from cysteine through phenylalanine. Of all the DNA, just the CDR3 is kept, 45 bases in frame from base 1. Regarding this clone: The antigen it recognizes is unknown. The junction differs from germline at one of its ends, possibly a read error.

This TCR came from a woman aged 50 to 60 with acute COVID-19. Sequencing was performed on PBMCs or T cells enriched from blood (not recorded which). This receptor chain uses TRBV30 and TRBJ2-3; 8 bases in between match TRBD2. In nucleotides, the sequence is TGTGCCCGGAGTGGGCGGGGGGTTGACGCAGATACGCAGTATTTT. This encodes CARSGRGVDADTQYF.